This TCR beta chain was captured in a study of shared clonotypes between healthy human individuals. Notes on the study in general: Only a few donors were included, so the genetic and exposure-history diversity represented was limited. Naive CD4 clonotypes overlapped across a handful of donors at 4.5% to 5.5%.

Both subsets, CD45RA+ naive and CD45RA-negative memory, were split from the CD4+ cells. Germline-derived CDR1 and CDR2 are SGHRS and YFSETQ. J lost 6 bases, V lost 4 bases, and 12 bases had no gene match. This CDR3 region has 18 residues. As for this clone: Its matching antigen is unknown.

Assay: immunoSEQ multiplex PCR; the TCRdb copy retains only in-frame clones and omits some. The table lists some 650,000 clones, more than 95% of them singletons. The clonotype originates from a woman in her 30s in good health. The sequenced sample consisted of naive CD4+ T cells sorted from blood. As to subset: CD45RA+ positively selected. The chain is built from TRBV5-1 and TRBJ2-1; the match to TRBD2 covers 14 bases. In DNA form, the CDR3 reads TGCGCCAGCAGCCTACTACTACAGGGACTAGCGGGAGTCAATGAGCAGTTCTTC. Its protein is CASSLLLQGLAGVNEQFF.